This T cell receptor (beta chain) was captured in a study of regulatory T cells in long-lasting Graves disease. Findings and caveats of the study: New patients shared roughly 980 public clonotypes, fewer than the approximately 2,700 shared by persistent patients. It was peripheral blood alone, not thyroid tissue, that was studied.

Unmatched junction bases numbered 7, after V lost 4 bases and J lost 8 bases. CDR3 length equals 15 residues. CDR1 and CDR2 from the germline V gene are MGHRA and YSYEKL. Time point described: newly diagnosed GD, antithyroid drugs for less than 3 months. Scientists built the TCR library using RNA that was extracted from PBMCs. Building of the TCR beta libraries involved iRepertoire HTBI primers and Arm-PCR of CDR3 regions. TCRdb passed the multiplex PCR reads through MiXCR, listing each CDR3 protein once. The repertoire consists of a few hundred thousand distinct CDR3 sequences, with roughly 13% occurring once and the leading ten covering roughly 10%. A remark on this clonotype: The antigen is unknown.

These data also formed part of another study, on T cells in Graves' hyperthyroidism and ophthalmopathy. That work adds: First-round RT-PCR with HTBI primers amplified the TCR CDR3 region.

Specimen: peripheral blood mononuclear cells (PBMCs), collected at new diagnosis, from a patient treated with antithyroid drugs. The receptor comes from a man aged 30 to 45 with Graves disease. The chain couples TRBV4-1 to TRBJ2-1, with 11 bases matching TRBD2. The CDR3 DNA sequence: TGCGCCAGCAGCCCTTGGACTAGCGGGTGGGATGAGCAGTTCTTC. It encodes CASSPWTSGWDEQFF.